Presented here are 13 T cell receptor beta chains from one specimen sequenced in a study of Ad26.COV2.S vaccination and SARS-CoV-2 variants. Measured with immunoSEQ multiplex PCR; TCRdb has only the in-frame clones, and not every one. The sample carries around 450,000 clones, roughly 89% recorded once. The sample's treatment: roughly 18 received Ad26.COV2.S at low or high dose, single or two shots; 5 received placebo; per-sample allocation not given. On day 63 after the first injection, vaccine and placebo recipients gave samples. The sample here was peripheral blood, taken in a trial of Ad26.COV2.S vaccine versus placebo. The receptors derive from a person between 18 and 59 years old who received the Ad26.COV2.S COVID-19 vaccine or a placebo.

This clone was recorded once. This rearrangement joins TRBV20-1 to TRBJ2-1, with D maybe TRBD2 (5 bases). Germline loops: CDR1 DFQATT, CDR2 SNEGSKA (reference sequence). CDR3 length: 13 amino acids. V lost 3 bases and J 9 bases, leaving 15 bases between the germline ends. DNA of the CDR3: TGCAGTGCTAGTTTTTCCTCGAGCGGTGAGCAGTTCTTC. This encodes CSASFSSSGEQFF.

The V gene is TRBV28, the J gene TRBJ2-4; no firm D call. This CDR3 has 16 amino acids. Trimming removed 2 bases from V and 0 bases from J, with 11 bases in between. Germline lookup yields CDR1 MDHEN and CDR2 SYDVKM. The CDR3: CASSLRRLLAKNIQYF. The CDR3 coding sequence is TGTGCCAGCAGTTTACGCCGCCTCCTAGCCAAAAACATTCAGTACTTC.

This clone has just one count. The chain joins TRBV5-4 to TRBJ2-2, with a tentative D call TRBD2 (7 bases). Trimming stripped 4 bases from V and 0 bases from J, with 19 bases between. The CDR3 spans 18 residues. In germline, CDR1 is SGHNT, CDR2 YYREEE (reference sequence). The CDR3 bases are TGTGCCAGCAGCCCTGGGGGCAGCGGGACCCCGAACACCGGGGAGCTGTTTTTT. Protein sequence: CASSPGGSGTPNTGELFF.

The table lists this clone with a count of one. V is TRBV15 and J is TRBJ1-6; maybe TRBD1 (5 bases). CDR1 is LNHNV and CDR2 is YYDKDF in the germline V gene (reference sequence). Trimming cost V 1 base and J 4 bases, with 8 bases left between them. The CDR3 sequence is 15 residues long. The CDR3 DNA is TGTGCCACCAGCAGAGTAGGGGAGTATAATTCACCCCTCCACTTT. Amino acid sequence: CATSRVGEYNSPLHF.

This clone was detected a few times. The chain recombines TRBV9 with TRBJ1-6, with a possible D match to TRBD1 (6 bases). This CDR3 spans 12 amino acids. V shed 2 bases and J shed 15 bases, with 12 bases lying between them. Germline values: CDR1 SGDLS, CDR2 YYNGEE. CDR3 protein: CASSVAAGVLHF. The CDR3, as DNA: TGTGCCAGCAGCGTGGCAGCAGGGGTCCTCCACTTT.

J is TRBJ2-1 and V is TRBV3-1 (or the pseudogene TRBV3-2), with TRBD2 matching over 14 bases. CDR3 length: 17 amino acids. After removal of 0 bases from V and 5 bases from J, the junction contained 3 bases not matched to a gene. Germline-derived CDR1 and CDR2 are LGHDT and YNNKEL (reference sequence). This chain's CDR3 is CASSQETSGRGDNEQFF. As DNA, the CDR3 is TGTGCCAGCAGCCAAGAGACTAGCGGGAGGGGTGACAATGAGCAGTTCTTC.

In DNA form, the CDR3 reads TGTGCCAGCAGCCTAGACCGACTACAATACGAGCAGTACGTC. Protein: CASSLDRLQYEQYV. The J gene is TRBJ2-7, the V gene TRBV5-4; D might be TRBD2 (5 bases). CDR1 and CDR2 (germline): SGHNT, YYREEE (reference sequence). This CDR3 has 14 residues. V was pared by 4 bases and J by 4 bases, with 15 bases between.

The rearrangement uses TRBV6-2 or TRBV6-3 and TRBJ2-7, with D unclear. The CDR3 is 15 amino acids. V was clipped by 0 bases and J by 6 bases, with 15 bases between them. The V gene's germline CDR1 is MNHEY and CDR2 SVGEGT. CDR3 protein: CASSYSEDFPREQYF. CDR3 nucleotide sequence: TGTGCCAGCAGTTACTCTGAGGATTTCCCCCGCGAGCAGTACTTC.

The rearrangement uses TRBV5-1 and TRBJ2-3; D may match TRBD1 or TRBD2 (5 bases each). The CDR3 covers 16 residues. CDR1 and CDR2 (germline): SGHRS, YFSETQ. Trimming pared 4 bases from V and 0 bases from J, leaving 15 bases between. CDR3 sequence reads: CASSPFRDPSTDTQYF. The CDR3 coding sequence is TGCGCCAGCAGCCCCTTCCGGGACCCTAGCACAGATACGCAGTATTTT.

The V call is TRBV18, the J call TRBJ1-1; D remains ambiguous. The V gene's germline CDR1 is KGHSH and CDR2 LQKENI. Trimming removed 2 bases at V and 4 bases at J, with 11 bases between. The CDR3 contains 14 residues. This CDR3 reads CASSPIESGTEAFF. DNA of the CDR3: TGTGCCAGCTCACCAATCGAATCAGGCACTGAAGCTTTCTTT.

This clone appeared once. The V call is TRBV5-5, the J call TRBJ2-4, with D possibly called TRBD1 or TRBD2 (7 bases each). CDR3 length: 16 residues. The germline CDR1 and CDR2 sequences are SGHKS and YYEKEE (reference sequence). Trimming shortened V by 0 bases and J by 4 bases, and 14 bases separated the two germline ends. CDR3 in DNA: TGTGCCAGCAGCTTGGACCCTCAGGGGGGGAAAAACATTCAGTACTTC. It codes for CASSLDPQGGKNIQYF.

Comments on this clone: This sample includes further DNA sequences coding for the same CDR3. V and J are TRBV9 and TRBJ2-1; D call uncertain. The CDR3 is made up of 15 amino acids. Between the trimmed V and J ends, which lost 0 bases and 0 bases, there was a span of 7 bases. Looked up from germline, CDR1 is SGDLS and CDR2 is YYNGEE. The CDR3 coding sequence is TGTGCCAGCAGCGTAGGTGGTAACTCCTACAATGAGCAGTTCTTC. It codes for CASSVGGNSYNEQFF.

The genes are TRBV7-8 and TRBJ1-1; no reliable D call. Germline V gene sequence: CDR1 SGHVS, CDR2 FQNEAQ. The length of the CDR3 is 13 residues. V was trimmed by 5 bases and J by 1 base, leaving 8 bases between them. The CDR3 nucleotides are TGTGCCAGCAGCCGTCAGGCGAACACTGAAGCTTTCTTT. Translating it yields CASSRQANTEAFF.